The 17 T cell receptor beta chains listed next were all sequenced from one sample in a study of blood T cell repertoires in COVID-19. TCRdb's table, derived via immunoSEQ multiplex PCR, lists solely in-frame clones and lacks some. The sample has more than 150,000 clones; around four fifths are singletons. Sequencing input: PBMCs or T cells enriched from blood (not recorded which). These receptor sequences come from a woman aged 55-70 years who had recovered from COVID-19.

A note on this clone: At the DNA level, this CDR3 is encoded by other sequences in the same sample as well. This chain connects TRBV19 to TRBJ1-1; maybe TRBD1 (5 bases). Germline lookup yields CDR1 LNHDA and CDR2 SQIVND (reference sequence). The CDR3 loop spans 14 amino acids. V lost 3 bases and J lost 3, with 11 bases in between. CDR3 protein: CASSIYRGDTEAFF. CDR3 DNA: TGTGCCAGTAGTATTTACCGGGGGGACACTGAAGCTTTCTTT.

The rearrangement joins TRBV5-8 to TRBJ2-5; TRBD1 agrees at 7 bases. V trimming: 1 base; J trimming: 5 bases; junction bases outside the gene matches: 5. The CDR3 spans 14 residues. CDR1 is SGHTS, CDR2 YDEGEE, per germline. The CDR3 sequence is CASSLNRGRETQYF. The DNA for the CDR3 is TGTGCCAGCAGCTTGAACAGGGGACGGGAGACCCAGTACTTC.

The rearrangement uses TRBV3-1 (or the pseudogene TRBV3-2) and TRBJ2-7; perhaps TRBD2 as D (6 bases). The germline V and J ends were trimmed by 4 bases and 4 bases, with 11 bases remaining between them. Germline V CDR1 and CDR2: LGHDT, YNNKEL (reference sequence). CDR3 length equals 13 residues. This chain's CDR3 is CASSRLGGYEQYF. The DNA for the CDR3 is TGTGCCAGCAGCCGTCTCGGGGGTTACGAGCAGTACTTC.

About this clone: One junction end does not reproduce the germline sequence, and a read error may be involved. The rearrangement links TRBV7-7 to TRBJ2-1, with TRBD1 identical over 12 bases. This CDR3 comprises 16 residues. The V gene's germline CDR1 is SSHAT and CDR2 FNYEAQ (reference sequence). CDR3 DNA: TGTGCTAGCAGCTTGGGGACAGGGGGCGCCTACAATGAGCAGTTCTTC. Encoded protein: CASSLGTGGAYNEQFF.

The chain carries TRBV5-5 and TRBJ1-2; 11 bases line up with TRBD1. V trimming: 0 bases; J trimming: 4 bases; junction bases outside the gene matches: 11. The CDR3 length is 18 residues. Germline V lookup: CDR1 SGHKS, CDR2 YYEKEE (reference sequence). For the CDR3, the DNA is TGTGCCAGCAGCTTGGGAAGGACAGGGGGCTTTATGGGCTATGGCTACACCTTC. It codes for CASSLGRTGGFMGYGYTF. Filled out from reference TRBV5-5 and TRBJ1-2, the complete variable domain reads DAGVTQSPTHLIKTRGQQVTLRCSPISGHKSVSWYQQVLGQGPQFIFQYYEKEERGRGNFPDRFSARQFPNYSSELNVNALLLGDSALYLCASSLGRTGGFMGYGYTFGSGTRLTVV.

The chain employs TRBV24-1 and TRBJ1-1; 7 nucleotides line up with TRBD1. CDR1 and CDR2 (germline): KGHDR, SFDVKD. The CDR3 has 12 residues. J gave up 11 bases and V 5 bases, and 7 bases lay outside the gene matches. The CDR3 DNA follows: TGTGCCACCAGTGGTGAAGGGGGCTTGGCTTTCTTT. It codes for CATSGEGGLAFF.

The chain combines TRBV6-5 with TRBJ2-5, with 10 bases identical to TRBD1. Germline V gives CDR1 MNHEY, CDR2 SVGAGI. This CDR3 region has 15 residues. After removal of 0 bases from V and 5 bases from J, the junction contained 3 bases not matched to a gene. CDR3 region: CASSYSTTGGETQYF. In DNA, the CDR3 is TGTGCCAGCAGTTACTCGACGACAGGGGGCGAGACCCAGTACTTC.

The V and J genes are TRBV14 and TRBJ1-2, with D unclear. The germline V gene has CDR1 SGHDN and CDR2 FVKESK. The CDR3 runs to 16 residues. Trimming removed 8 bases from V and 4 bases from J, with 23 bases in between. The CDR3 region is CASANVLEADFYGYTF. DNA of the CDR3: TGTGCCAGCGCGAACGTCCTGGAGGCAGATTTCTATGGCTACACCTTC.

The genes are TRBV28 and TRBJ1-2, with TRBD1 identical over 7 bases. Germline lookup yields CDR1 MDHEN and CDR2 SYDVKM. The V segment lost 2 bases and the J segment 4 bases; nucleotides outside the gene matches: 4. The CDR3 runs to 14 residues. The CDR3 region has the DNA TGTGCCAGCAGTTTAGCTACAGGGGCCTATGGCTACACCTTC. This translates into CASSLATGAYGYTF.

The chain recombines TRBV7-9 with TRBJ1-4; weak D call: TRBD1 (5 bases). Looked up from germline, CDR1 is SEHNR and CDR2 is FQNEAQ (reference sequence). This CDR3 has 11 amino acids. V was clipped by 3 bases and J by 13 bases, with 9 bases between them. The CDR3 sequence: CASSLGRGLFF. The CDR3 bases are TGTGCCAGCAGCTTGGGGAGGGGACTGTTTTTT.

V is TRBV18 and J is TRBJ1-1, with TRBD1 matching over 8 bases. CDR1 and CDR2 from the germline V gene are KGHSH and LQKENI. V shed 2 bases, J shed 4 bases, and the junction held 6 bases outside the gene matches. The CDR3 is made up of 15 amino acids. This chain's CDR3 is CASSPGTGTGTEAFF. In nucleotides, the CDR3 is TGTGCCAGCTCACCAGGAACAGGGACAGGCACTGAAGCTTTCTTT. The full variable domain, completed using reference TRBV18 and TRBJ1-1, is NAGVMQNPRHLVRRRGQEARLRCSPMKGHSHVYWYRQLPEEGLKFMVYLQKENIIDESGMPKERFSAEFPKEGPSILRIQQVVRGDSAAYFCASSPGTGTGTEAFFGQGTRLTVV.

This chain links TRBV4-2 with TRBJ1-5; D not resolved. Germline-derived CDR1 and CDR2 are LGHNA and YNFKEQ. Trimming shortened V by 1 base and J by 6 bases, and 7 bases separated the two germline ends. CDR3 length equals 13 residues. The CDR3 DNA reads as TGTGCCAGCAGCCAAGGCGAGCGTCAGCCCCAGCATTTT. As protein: CASSQGERQPQHF.

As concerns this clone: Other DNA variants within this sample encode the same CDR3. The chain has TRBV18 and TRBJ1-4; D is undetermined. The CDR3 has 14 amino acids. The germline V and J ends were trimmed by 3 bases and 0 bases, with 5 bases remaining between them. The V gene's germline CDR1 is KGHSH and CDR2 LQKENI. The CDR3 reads CASSPGATNEKLFF. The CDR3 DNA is TGTGCCAGCTCACCGGGAGCAACTAATGAAAAACTGTTTTTT. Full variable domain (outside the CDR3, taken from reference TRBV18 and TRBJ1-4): NAGVMQNPRHLVRRRGQEARLRCSPMKGHSHVYWYRQLPEEGLKFMVYLQKENIIDESGMPKERFSAEFPKEGPSILRIQQVVRGDSAAYFCASSPGATNEKLFFGSGTQLSVL.

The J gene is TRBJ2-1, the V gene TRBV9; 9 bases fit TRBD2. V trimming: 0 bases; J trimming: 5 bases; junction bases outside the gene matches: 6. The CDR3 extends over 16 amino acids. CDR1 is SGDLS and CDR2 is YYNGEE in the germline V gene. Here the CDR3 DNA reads TGTGCCAGCAGCGTAGCTCCGACTAGCGGTAACAATGAGCAGTTCTTC. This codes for CASSVAPTSGNNEQFF.

The DNA for the CDR3 is TGTGCCAGCAGTCAGCGGACAGGAGAAGGCTACACCTTC. Protein: CASSQRTGEGYTF. This chain connects TRBV5-6 to TRBJ1-2, with 7 bases identical to TRBD1. CDR1 is SGHDT and CDR2 is YYEEEE in the germline V gene. The CDR3 runs 13 residues. Losses at the gene ends were 5 bases for V and 8 bases for J; bases not matched to a gene: 9.

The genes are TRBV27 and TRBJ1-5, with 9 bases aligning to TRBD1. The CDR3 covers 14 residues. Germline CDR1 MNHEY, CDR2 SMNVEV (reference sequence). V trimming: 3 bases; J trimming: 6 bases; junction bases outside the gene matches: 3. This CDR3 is CASSFDRGSQPQHF. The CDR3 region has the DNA TGTGCCAGCAGTTTCGACAGGGGGTCTCAGCCCCAGCATTTT.

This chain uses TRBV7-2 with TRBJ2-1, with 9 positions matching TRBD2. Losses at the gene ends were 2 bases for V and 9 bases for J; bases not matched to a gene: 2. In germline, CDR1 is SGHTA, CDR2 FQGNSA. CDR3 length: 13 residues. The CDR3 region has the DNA TGTGCCAGCAGCTTACATAGCGGGGGTGAGCAGTTCTTC. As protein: CASSLHSGGEQFF.